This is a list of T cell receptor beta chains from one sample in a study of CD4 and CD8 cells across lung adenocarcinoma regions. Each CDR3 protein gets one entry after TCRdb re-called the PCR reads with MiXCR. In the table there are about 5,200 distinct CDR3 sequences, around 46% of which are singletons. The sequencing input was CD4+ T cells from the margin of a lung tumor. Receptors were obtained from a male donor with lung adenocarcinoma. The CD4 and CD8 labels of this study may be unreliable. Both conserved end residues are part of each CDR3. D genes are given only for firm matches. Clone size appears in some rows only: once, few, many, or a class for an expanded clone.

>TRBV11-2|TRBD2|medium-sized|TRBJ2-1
CASSLEAGVKEQFF
TGTGCCAGCAGCTTAGAGGCGGGAGTAAAAGAGCAGTTCTTC
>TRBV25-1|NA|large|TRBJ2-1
CASSEFKGGSYNEQFF
TGTGCCAGCAGTGAATTTAAGGGGGGCTCCTACAATGAGCAGTTCTTC
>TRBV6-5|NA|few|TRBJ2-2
CASILWARNTGELFF
TGTGCCAGCATTTTGTGGGCAAGAAACACCGGGGAGCTGTTTTTT
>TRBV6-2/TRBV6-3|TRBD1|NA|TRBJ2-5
CASSSGQLQETQYF
TGTGCCAGCAGTTCGGGACAGCTCCAAGAGACCCAGTACTTC
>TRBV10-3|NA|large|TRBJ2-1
CAISQGNEQFF
TGTGCCATCAGTCAGGGGAATGAGCAGTTCTTC
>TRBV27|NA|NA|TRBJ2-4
CASSFGSLLAKNIQYF
TGTGCCAGCAGTTTCGGCTCCCTCCTAGCCAAAAACATTCAGTACTTC
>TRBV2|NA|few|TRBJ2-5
CASSGTEQETQYF
TGTGCCAGCAGCGGGACTGAACAAGAGACCCAGTACTTC
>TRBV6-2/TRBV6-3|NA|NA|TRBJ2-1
CASRLVGENEQFF
TGTGCCAGCAGACTAGTTGGCGAGAATGAGCAGTTCTTC
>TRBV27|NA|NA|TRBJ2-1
CPSRRVVAWDEQFF
TGCCCCAGCAGGCGGGTAGTGGCCTGGGATGAGCAGTTCTTC
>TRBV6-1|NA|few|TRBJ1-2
CASSEGTGPYGYTF
TGTGCCAGCAGTGAAGGGACCGGGCCCTATGGCTACACCTTC
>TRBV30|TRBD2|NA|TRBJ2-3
CAWIIAGVADTQYF
TGTGCCTGGATAATAGCGGGAGTTGCAGATACGCAGTATTTT
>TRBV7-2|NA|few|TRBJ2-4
CASSSSNSKNIQYF
TGTGCCAGCAGCAGTTCTAATTCCAAAAACATTCAGTACTTC
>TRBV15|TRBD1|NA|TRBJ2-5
CATSRDGTTGSRETQYF
TGTGCCACCAGCAGAGATGGAACGACAGGGAGTCGAGAGACCCAGTACTTC
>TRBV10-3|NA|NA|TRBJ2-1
CAIRAGTSDAQFF
TGTGCCATCAGGGCTGGGACCAGCGATGCGCAGTTCTTT
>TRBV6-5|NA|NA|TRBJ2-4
CASSYSFGYIQYF
TGTGCCAGCAGTTACTCATTCGGTTACATTCAGTACTTC
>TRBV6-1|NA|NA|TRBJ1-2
CASRGADSLSYGYTF
TGTGCCAGCCGAGGTGCGGACAGCTTATCCTATGGCTACACCTTC
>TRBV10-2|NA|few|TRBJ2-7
CASRMTVSYEQYF
TGCGCCAGCAGAATGACTGTGTCCTACGAGCAGTACTTC
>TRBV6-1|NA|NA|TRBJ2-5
CASSEGSMGTQYF
TGTGCCAGCAGTGAAGGCTCAATGGGGACCCAGTACTTC
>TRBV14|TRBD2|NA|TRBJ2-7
CASSQVAGGSEQYF
TGTGCCAGCAGCCAAGTAGCGGGAGGCAGCGAGCAGTACTTC
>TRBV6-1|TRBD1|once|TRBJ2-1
CASREQGASTDAQFF
TGTGCCAGCAGGGAGCAGGGGGCGAGCACAGATGCGCAGTTCTTC
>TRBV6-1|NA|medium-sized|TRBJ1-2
CASSPATFGGYTF
TGTGCCAGCAGTCCGGCCACCTTCGGGGGCTACACCTTC
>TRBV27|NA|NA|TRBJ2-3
CASSPGRRASGKDTQYF
TGTGCCAGCAGTCCGGGCCGACGGGCTTCTGGGAAAGATACCCAGTATTTC
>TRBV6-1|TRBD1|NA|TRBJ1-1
CASAPGTKPGQSTEAFF
TGTGCCAGCGCCCCGGGGACGAAGCCGGGACAGTCCACTGAAGCTTTCTTT
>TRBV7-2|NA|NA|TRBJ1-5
CASSPIRGSNQPQHF
TGTGCCAGCAGCCCCATCAGGGGTAGCAATCAGCCCCAGCATTTT
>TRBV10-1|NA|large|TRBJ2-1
CASSDIWTTDYNEQFF
TGCGCCAGCAGTGATATTTGGACAACCGATTACAATGAGCAGTTCTTC
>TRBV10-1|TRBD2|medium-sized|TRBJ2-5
CASSESEGLNQETQYF
TGCGCCAGCAGTGAGTCGGAGGGACTAAATCAAGAGACCCAGTACTTC
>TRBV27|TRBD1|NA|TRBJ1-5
CASSKGQFSNQPQHF
TGTGCCAGCAGTAAGGGACAGTTTAGCAATCAGCCCCAGCATTTT
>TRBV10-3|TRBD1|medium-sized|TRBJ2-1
CAATGSYNEQFF
TGTGCCGCGACAGGGTCCTACAATGAGCAGTTCTTC
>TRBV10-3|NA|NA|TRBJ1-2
CATYRGASGYTF
TGTGCCACCTATCGGGGGGCCTCCGGCTACACCTTC
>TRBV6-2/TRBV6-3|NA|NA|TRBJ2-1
CASNVMDSYNEQFF
TGTGCCAGCAATGTTATGGACTCGTACAATGAGCAGTTCTTC
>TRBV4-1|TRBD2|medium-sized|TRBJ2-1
CASSQARTSTYNEQFF
TGCGCCAGCAGCCAGGCTCGGACTAGTACCTACAATGAGCAGTTCTTC
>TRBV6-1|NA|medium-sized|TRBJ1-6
CASMLGLGNSPLHF
TGTGCCAGTATGCTGGGATTGGGGAATTCACCCCTCCACTTT
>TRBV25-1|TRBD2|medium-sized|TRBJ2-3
CASSSLAGATDTQYF
TGTGCCAGCAGTTCCTTAGCGGGAGCCACAGATACGCAGTATTTT
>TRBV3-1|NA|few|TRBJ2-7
CASSQDYRSSYEQYF
TGTGCCAGCAGCCAAGATTACAGGTCTTCCTACGAGCAGTACTTC
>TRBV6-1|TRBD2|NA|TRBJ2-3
CGSTGLAGKDMQYF
TGTGGCAGCACGGGGCTAGCGGGGAAAGATATGCAGTATTTT
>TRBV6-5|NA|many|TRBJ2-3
CASSYRGSSTDTQYF
TGTGCCAGCAGTTACAGGGGTTCTAGCACAGATACGCAGTATTTT
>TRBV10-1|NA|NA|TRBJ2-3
CARGSGATNIQYF
TGCGCCAGGGGGTCGGGAGCCACAAACATTCAGTATTTT
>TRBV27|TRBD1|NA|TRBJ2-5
CASSPGRLARGTETQYF
TGTGCCAGCAGTCCTGGCCGACTGGCCCGTGGGACAGAGACGCAGTATTTC
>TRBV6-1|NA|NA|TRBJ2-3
CASSEWVVGNNEQYF
TGTGCCAGCAGTGAATGGGTTGTGGGCAACAATGAGCAGTATTTT
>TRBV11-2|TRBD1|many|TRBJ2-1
CASSSDRATEQFF
TGTGCCAGCAGCTCCGACAGGGCAACTGAGCAGTTCTTC
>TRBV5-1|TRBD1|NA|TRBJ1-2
CASSMGQGRDGYTF
TGCGCCAGCAGCATGGGACAGGGGAGAGATGGCTACACCTTC
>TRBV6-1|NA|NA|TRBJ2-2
CASAQEGANVLTFGAGELFF
NA
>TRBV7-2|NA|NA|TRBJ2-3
CASSLAPFIRDTQYF
TGTGCCAGCAGCTTAGCACCTTTTATTCGAGATACGCAGTATTTT
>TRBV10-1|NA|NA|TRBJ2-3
CGTSDCAGLGEGDQDTQYF
TGCGGCACCAGTGACTGCGCGGGGCTCGGGGAGGGGGACCAAGATACGCAGTATTTT
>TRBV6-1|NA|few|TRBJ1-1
CASSEVKGPEAFF
TGTGCCAGCAGTGAGGTAAAAGGGCCAGAAGCTTTCTTT
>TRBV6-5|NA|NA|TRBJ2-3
CARRLQSGIPEEQYF
TGTGCCAGGAGACTCCAGTCCGGAATTCCCGAGGAGCAGTATTTT
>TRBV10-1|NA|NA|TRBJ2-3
CASGEGIGSKDTQYF
TGCGCCAGCGGTGAGGGGATAGGGAGCAAAGACACGCAGTACTTT
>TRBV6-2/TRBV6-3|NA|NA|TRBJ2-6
CASSYSRGGTVLTF
TGTGCCAGCAGTTACTCGAGAGGGGGGACCGTCCTGACTTTC
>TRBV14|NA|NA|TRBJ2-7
CASSQGAGGGGTETQYF
TGTGCCAGCAGCCAGGGCGCCGGGGGCGGTGGCACAGAGACGCAGTACTTC
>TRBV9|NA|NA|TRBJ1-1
CASSVAPGPGDGTEAFF
TGTGCCAGCAGCGTAGCCCCGGGACCAGGGGATGGCACTGAAGCTTTCTTT
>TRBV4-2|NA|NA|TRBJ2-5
CASSQGRGDQETQYF
TGTGCCAGCAGCCAAGGCAGGGGGGATCAAGAGACCCAGTACTTC
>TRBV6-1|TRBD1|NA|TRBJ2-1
CASSRTGYNEQFF
TGTGCCAGCAGTCGGACAGGCTACAATGAGCAGTTCTTC
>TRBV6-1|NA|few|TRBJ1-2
CASSEGAYGYTF
TGTGCCAGCAGTGAGGGGGCCTATGGCTACACCTTC
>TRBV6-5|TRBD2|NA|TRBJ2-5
CASSSSSVGGGETQYF
TGTGCCAGCAGTTCTTCCTCGGTGGGGGGGGGAGAGACCCAGTACTTC
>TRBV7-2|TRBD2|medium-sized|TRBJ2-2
CASSSRIVAGGALGTGELFF
TGTGCCAGCAGCTCTAGGATAGTAGCGGGAGGGGCTTTAGGTACCGGGGAGCTGTTTTTT
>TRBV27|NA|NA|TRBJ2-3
CASNPLGLEGADTQYF
TGTGCCAGCAACCCACTTGGTCTGGAGGGAGCAGATACGCAGTATTTT
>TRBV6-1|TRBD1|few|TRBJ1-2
CASRLDRGGGYTF
TGTGCCAGCAGACTAGACAGGGGAGGAGGCTACACCTTC
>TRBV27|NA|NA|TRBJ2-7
CASSPGRGAPGQDTQYF
TGTGCCAGCAGTCCTGGCCGAGGGGCTCCTGGCCAAGATACGCAGTACTTC
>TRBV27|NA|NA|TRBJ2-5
CASSFNREETQYF
TGTGCCAGCAGCTTCAACCGGGAGGAGACCCAGTACTTC
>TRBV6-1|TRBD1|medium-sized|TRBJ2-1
CASSEAGWWTGVNNEQFF
TGTGCCAGCAGTGAAGCAGGGTGGTGGACAGGGGTAAACAATGAGCAGTTCTTC